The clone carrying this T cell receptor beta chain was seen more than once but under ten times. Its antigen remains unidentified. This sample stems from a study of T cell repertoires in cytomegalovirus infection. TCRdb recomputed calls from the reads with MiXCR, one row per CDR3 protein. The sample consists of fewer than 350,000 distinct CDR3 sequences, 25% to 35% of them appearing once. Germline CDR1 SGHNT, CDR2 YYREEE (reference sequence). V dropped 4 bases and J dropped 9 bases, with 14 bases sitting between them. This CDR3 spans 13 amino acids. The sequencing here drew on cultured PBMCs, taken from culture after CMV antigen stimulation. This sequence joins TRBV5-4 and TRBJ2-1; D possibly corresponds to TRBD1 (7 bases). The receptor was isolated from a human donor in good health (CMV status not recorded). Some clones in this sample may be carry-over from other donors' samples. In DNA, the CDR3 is TGTGCCAGCAGCCTCAGGGGGGACGGTGAGCAGTTCTTC. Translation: CASSLRGDGEQFF.